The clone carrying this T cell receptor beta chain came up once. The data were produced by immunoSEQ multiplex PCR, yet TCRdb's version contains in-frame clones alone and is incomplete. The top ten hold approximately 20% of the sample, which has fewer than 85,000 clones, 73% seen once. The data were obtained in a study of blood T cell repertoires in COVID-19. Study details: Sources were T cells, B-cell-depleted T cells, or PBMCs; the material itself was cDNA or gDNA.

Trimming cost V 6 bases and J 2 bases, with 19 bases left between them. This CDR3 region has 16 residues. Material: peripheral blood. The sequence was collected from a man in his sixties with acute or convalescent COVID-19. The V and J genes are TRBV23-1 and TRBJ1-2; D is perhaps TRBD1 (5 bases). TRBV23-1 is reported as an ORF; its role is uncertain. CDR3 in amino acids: CASSQASRGANYGYTF. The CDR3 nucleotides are TGCGCCAGCAGCCAAGCCTCGCGGGGCGCGAACTATGGCTACACCTTC.